The T cell receptor (beta chain) under discussion was sequenced for a study of T cells after yellow fever vaccination. There are a few counts of this clonotype. The junction had 10 bases not matched to a gene; V was cut back by 0 bases and J by 8 bases. This CDR3 spans 17 amino acids. Germline V gene data show CDR1 as LGHDT and CDR2 as YNNKEL (reference sequence). In making TCR cDNA, 5'RACE template switching added a universal primer site and UMIs to it. TCRdb re-analysed the 5' RACE reads in MiXCR, keeping a single row per CDR3 protein. The sample holds 250,000 to 300,000 distinct CDR3 sequences; over 10% are singletons and the top ten take roughly 0.5%.

This TCR was sampled from a man younger than 40 who received the YFV17D yellow fever vaccine. This rearrangement joins TRBV3-1 to TRBJ2-1; 10 bases agree with TRBD2. The source material was CD4+ T cells sorted from PBMCs, sampled 45 days after the yellow fever booster vaccination. For the CDR3, the DNA is TGTGCCAGCAGCCAAGAAGGTTTTCTAGCGGGAGACCATGAGCAGTTCTTC. It translates to CASSQEGFLAGDHEQFF.